Following are 19 T cell receptor beta chains from one sample sequenced in a study of shared clonotypes between healthy human individuals. Profiled with immunoSEQ multiplex PCR; TCRdb holds only in-frame clones, not every one. The sample contains 2 million to 2.5 million clones, approximately 90% of which appear only once. The sample consisted of naive CD4+ T cells from PBMCs. Subset: CD45RA+ positively selected. These receptors all come from a man between 18 and 35 years old in good health. Some clones in this sample may be carry-over from other donors' samples.

The rearrangement links TRBV5-4 to TRBJ1-5, with TRBD1 as a possible D gene (6 bases). This CDR3 spans 16 amino acids. V gave up 4 bases and J gave up 0 bases, with 14 bases separating them. Per germline, CDR1 SGHNT and CDR2 YYREEE (reference sequence). The CDR3 DNA sequence: TGTGCCAGCAGCGGGGGGCCGATGAATAGCAATCAGCCCCAGCATTTT. Amino acid sequence: CASSGGPMNSNQPQHF.

The chain couples TRBV19 to TRBJ1-2; weak D call: TRBD1 (5 bases). The CDR3 runs to 14 residues. The germline CDR1 and CDR2 sequences are LNHDA and SQIVND (reference sequence). Trimming shortened V by 1 base and J by 4 bases, and 10 bases separated the two germline ends. Here the CDR3 reads CASSIVPGTYGYTF. In DNA form, the CDR3 reads TGTGCCAGTAGTATAGTTCCAGGGACCTATGGCTACACCTTC.

Points on this clone: Other DNA sequences within the sample encode an identical CDR3. The chain uses TRBV20-1 and TRBJ2-7, with D possibly TRBD2 on 5 matching bases. Looked up from germline, CDR1 is DFQATT and CDR2 is SNEGSKA (reference sequence). The CDR3 is made up of 10 amino acids. V lost 3 bases and J 6 bases, leaving 6 bases between the germline ends. The CDR3 loop is CSASSGEQYF. CDR3 DNA: TGCAGTGCTAGCAGCGGCGAGCAGTACTTC.

This clone is a singleton in its sample. V and J are TRBV10-3 and TRBJ1-2; 7 positions match TRBD1. The CDR3 loop spans 13 amino acids. Germline V gives CDR1 ENHRY, CDR2 SYGVKD. With V trimmed by 4 bases and J by 8 bases, 7 bases remained unmatched. The DNA of the CDR3 is TGTGCCATCAGTGGGTCAGGGGGAGGAGGCTACACCTTC. The encoded protein is CAISGSGGGGYTF.

This chain links TRBV19 with TRBJ2-5; D not certain. The CDR3 consists of 12 residues. V was trimmed by 6 bases and J by 4 bases, leaving 9 bases between them. Germline V gene data show CDR1 as LNHDA and CDR2 as SQIVND (reference sequence). The CDR3 sequence: CASSGSPETQYF. The CDR3 DNA reads as TGTGCCAGTAGCGGTTCGCCAGAGACCCAGTACTTC.

For this clone: This sample also contains other DNA sequences that code for the same CDR3. The chain carries TRBV6-5 and TRBJ1-2, with D perhaps TRBD1 (6 bases). The CDR3 sequence is 14 residues long. CDR1 MNHEY and CDR2 SVGAGI come from the germline V gene. Trimming took 0 bases from V and 5 from J, leaving 10 bases between them. This CDR3 reads CASSYSGQGYGYTF. In nucleotides, the CDR3 is TGTGCCAGCAGTTACTCTGGGCAGGGGTATGGCTACACCTTC.

The V and J genes are TRBV7-9 and TRBJ1-1; the match to TRBD1 covers 9 bases. The CDR3 is 16 amino acids. J lost 4 bases, V lost 5 bases, and 11 bases had no gene match. Germline loops: CDR1 SEHNR, CDR2 FQNEAQ (reference sequence). CDR3 sequence: CASSDSDRGRVTEAFF. The CDR3 region has the DNA TGTGCCAGCAGCGACTCGGACAGGGGACGGGTCACTGAAGCTTTCTTT.

The chain links TRBV28 to TRBJ1-2; perhaps TRBD1 as D (6 bases). Trimming cost V 8 bases and J 3 bases, with 19 bases left between them. The CDR3 totals 15 residues. The V gene's germline CDR1 is MDHEN and CDR2 SYDVKM. Here the CDR3 DNA reads TGTGCCAGCCAGAGCCCCCCCTACAGGGACTATGGCTACACCTTC. Its translation is CASQSPPYRDYGYTF.

As concerns this clone: This sample also contains other DNA sequences that code for the same CDR3. This rearrangement joins TRBV5-1 to TRBJ2-7; D is perhaps TRBD1 (6 bases). This CDR3 has 14 amino acids. V was clipped by 3 bases and J by 0 bases, with 10 bases between them. Germline CDR1 and CDR2: SGHRS and YFSETQ. In nucleotides, the CDR3 is TGCGCCAGCAGCTCCTCACAGGGCTCCTACGAGCAGTACTTC. Amino acid sequence: CASSSSQGSYEQYF.

This sequence joins TRBV4-3 and TRBJ2-1; 11 bases map to TRBD2. This CDR3 contains 17 residues. V lost 0 bases to trimming and J lost 4 bases; unmatched junction nucleotides: 5. CDR1 and CDR2 from the germline V gene are LGHNA and YSLEER. CDR3 protein: CASSQDSGTSGYNEQFF. The CDR3 DNA follows: TGCGCCAGCAGCCAAGACTCCGGGACTAGCGGTTACAATGAGCAGTTCTTC.

The CDR3 here is CASSPRTVRAGELFF. DNA of the CDR3: TGTGCCAGCAGTCCGAGGACAGTCCGGGCCGGGGAGCTGTTTTTT. This chain links TRBV28 with TRBJ2-2, with D possibly being TRBD1 (6 bases). The germline CDR1 and CDR2 sequences are MDHEN and SYDVKM. The ends were cut back, 5 bases at V and 6 bases at J, with 16 bases in the middle. This CDR3 is built from 15 residues. The whole variable domain, remainder taken from reference TRBV28 and TRBJ2-2, is DVKVTQSSRYLVKRTGEKVFLECVQDMDHENMFWYRQDPGLGLRLIYFSYDVKMKEKGDIPEGYSVSREKKERFSLILESASTNQTSMYLCASSPRTVRAGELFFGEGSRLTVL.

Only a few counts were recorded for this clone. V is TRBV7-2 and J is TRBJ2-1; the D gene is possibly TRBD1 (5 bases). Germline CDR1 SGHTA, CDR2 FQGNSA. The CDR3 totals 12 residues. V lost 2 bases, J lost 9 bases, and 8 bases lay in between. The chain's CDR3 is CASSLMGREQFF. CDR3 DNA sequence: TGTGCCAGCAGCTTAATGGGGCGTGAGCAGTTCTTC.

The V call is TRBV28, the J call TRBJ1-4; D ambiguous. Germline V gene lookup returns CDR1 MDHEN and CDR2 SYDVKM. This CDR3 region has 14 residues. V lost 2 bases and J 7 bases, leaving 11 bases between the germline ends. The CDR3 DNA sequence: TGTGCCAGCAGTTTAAGGGCAGTAGGTGAAAAACTGTTTTTT. It is translated as CASSLRAVGEKLFF.

The chain combines TRBV19 with TRBJ1-5; D is uncertain. This CDR3 region has 16 residues. V was pared by 3 bases and J by 0 bases, with 12 bases between. CDR1 and CDR2 (germline): LNHDA, SQIVND (reference sequence). The DNA of the CDR3 is TGTGCCAGTAGTATTTCTCGGGGAGGTAGCAATCAGCCCCAGCATTTT. Protein product: CASSISRGGSNQPQHF.

The rearrangement joins TRBV7-6 to TRBJ2-7; 12 nucleotides match TRBD2. Trimming cost V 2 bases and J 0 bases; bases outside gene matches: 8. The germline gives CDR1 SGHVS, CDR2 FNYEAQ. The CDR3 sequence is 18 residues long. CDR3 protein: CASSLRASGRGGSYEQYF. The CDR3 DNA reads TGTGCCAGCAGCTTACGGGCTAGCGGGAGGGGGGGCTCCTACGAGCAGTACTTC.

The rearrangement joins TRBV7-9 to TRBJ2-3; D tentatively reads TRBD1 or TRBD2 (5 bases each). Germline CDR1 SEHNR, CDR2 FQNEAQ (reference sequence). Trimming removed 5 bases at V and 2 bases at J, with 14 bases between. There are 15 residues in the CDR3. CDR3 loop: CASSRTGPTTDTQYF. The CDR3 nucleotides are TGTGCCAGCAGCCGAACGGGGCCCACCACAGATACGCAGTATTTT.

The rearrangement uses TRBV9 and TRBJ1-1; D uncertain. The germline V gene encodes CDR1 SGDLS and CDR2 YYNGEE. V dropped 4 bases and J dropped 1 base, with 14 bases sitting between them. The CDR3 extends over 15 amino acids. CDR3 nucleotide sequence: TGTGCCAGCAGCCCCCGGAGGGTTGGGAACACTGAAGCTTTCTTT. Protein sequence: CASSPRRVGNTEAFF.

The rearrangement links TRBV5-1 to TRBJ2-2; perhaps TRBD1 as D (5 bases). V gave up 2 bases and J gave up 4 bases, with 15 bases separating them. The CDR3 contains 16 residues. CDR1 and CDR2 from the germline V gene are SGHRS and YFSETQ. The CDR3 sequence: CASSFPQGLSTGELFF. The CDR3 DNA is TGCGCCAGCAGCTTCCCCCAGGGTCTTAGCACCGGGGAGCTGTTTTTT.

The genes are TRBV4-2 and TRBJ1-4; D unclear. The CDR3 extends over 14 amino acids. V was cut by 0 bases and J by 10 bases, with 12 bases left in between. CDR1 and CDR2 from the germline V gene are LGHNA and YNFKEQ. CDR3 coding DNA: TGTGCCAGCAGCCAAGATTTCTCGGCGGCAAAACTGTTTTTT. Amino acids: CASSQDFSAAKLFF.